This T cell receptor (beta chain) is drawn from a study of PD-1 blockade in classical Hodgkin lymphoma. Study at large: The nivolumab dose that patients received was 3 mg/kg, given intravenously every 2 weeks. Study conclusions and caveats: Complete responders' baseline diversity resembled that of newly diagnosed patients.

This table comes from immunoSEQ multiplex PCR, and its TCRdb copy is limited to in-frame clones, with some not included. This sample carries around 27,000 clones, roughly 86% of them seen once, and the ten largest clones take approximately 10%. There was relapse after autologous stem cell transplantation in every patient, and there was variation in brentuximab vedotin exposure. A note on this clone: Its antigen is as yet unknown.

The specimen comprised peripheral blood mononuclear cells (PBMCs), sampled before the second cycle of nivolumab. The source is a human donor with classical Hodgkin lymphoma.

In nucleotides, the CDR3 is TGTGCCAGCAGTTTAATCTCGGCCGGGGCGGGCTACACCTTC. As protein: CASSLISAGAGYTF. V usage is TRBV28 and J usage is TRBJ1-2, with D maybe TRBD1 (5 bases). The germline V gene has CDR1 MDHEN and CDR2 SYDVKM. V was clipped by 2 bases and J by 8 bases, with 15 bases between them. This CDR3 comprises 14 residues.